What follows describes a single TCR beta chain. Its target is not known. Generated by immunoSEQ multiplex PCR, the TCRdb table keeps only in-frame clones and is missing some. Of tens of thousands of clones in the sample, over 80% are singletons; the top ten hold approximately 9.9%. The CDR3 consists of 14 residues. With 5 bases clipped from V and 4 bases from J, the junction kept 4 bases outside the gene matches. Per germline, CDR1 WNHNN and CDR2 SYGVQD (reference sequence). The data were obtained in a study of OX40 agonist ivuxolimab in advanced cancers. Study details: Patients were dosed intravenously with ivuxolimab at 0.01 to 10 mg/kg every 2 weeks. Study-level results: More expanded clones were found, on average, in CD8+ than in CD4+ T cells.

The source of this sequence is an adult with an advanced solid tumor such as melanoma, head and neck, liver or kidney cancer. This chain connects TRBV10-1 to TRBJ2-3, with 9 bases identical to TRBD2. Source: CD4+ or CD8+ T cells sorted from blood, taken in a trial of the OX40 agonist ivuxolimab. The CDR3 reads CASSFSGSADTQYF. As DNA, the CDR3 is TGCGCCAGCAGTTTTAGCGGGAGTGCAGATACGCAGTATTTT.